The 27 T cell receptor beta chains below were found in one sample sequenced in a study of T cells in Graves' hyperthyroidism and ophthalmopathy (dated by TCRdb to about 2019). Receptors were amplified or captured by multiplex PCR. Sequencer: Illumina HiSeq 2000. TCR beta CDR3 regions were amplified from RNA transcripts. For the first round of RT-PCR on the TCR CDR3, the HTBI primer set was used together with the Qiagen OneStep RT-PCR kit. TCRdb reanalyzed the raw reads on its own, using fastp at Q25 for trimming and MiXCR for clone calling, and kept in-frame beta chains. Each entry is one CDR3 protein sequence, shown with its most common DNA and genes. The sample includes roughly 420,000 distinct CDR3 sequences, with around 13% observed a single time. The ten largest clones capture 5.3% of the sample. What was sequenced was blood. The receptors here all came from a woman in her late teens or twenties with Graves' hyperthyroidism.

This clonotype showed up many times. The V gene is TRBV29-1, the J gene TRBJ2-7, with D unclear. The germline V gene encodes CDR1 SQVTM and CDR2 ANQGSEA. Trimming stripped 4 bases from V and 0 bases from J, with 13 bases between. The CDR3 runs to 14 residues. The CDR3 sequence is CSVARRQISYEQYF. DNA of the CDR3: TGCAGCGTTGCGCGTAGGCAGATCTCCTACGAGCAGTACTTC.

This clonotype has ten or more counts. The genes are TRBV7-9 and TRBJ2-7, with TRBD1 matching 8 bases. After removal of 5 bases from V and 6 bases from J, the junction contained 6 bases not matched to a gene. The germline V gene has CDR1 SEHNR and CDR2 FQNEAQ (reference sequence). This CDR3 has 13 amino acids. Here the CDR3 reads CASSQQGVSEQYF. The CDR3, as DNA: TGTGCCAGCAGCCAACAGGGGGTGAGCGAGCAGTACTTC.

This clonotype was detected a few times. The chain uses TRBV27 and TRBJ1-3, with D perhaps matching TRBD1 (6 bases). Germline V gene lookup returns CDR1 MNHEY and CDR2 SMNVEV (reference sequence). This CDR3 region has 19 residues. V gave up 6 bases and J gave up 0 bases, with 24 bases separating them. CDR3 region: CASSYPRLDSLFSGNTIYF. The CDR3 DNA reads TGTGCCAGCAGCTACCCCCGCCTGGACAGCCTATTCTCTGGAAACACCATATATTTT.

This clonotype was seen a few times. The chain employs TRBV6-5 and TRBJ1-3; TRBD1 matches at 7 bases. Germline CDR1 is MNHEY and CDR2 is SVGAGI. CDR3 length: 19 amino acids. With V trimmed by 1 base and J by 0 bases, 12 bases remained unmatched. CDR3: CASSYLGRTGSFSGNTIYF. CDR3 nucleotides: TGTGCCAGCAGTTACTTAGGCCGGACAGGATCTTTCTCTGGAAACACCATATATTTT.

The table lists this clonotype with many counts. This rearrangement joins TRBV27 to TRBJ1-1; the match to TRBD1 covers 7 bases. CDR1 MNHEY and CDR2 SMNVEV come from the germline V gene (reference sequence). The CDR3 covers 14 residues. The ends lost 2 bases at V and 5 bases at J; junction bases unmatched: 5. The CDR3 here is CASSLNRGGTEAFF. The CDR3, as DNA: TGTGCCAGCAGTTTAAACAGGGGCGGGACTGAAGCTTTCTTT.

The chain is built from TRBV2 and TRBJ2-7, with 11 nucleotides matching TRBD2. The germline V gene has CDR1 SNHLY and CDR2 FYNNEI. The CDR3 runs 18 residues. Trimming took 6 bases from V and 6 from J; bases not matched to a gene: 19. CDR3 sequence: CASRGTPGGGLAAPEQYF. CDR3 nucleotide sequence: TGTGCCAGCAGAGGCACACCTGGGGGGGGACTAGCGGCCCCCGAGCAGTACTTC.

This clonotype was seen a handful of times. This chain links TRBV4-3 with TRBJ1-6; D might be TRBD1 (6 bases). CDR1 and CDR2 (germline): LGHNA, YSLEER. CDR3 length equals 14 residues. Trimming removed 0 bases at V and 8 bases at J, with 8 bases between. CDR3 sequence (DNA): TGCGCCAGCAGCCAAGACAGGGGTTATTCACCCCTCCACTTT. This sequence encodes CASSQDRGYSPLHF.

A few counts support this clonotype. This CDR3 is CASSSLTSGRAEQYF. In DNA, the CDR3 is TGTGCCAGCAGTTCTCTGACTAGCGGGAGGGCCGAGCAGTACTTC. This chain links TRBV27 with TRBJ2-7; 14 nucleotides agree with TRBD2. The V and J ends lost 4 bases and 6 bases, in that order; junction bases with no gene match: 5. The CDR3 has 15 residues. Germline CDR1 reads MNHEY; CDR2 reads SMNVEV (reference sequence).

This clonotype showed up many times. This chain uses TRBV6-4 with TRBJ2-2, with 7 positions matching TRBD2. This CDR3 comprises 16 residues. Germline V CDR1 and CDR2: MRHNA, SNTAGT. The V and J ends lost 0 bases and 5 bases, in that order; junction bases with no gene match: 6. CDR3 nucleotides: TGTGCCAGCAGTGACTCGGCGGGAGACGGTACCGGGGAGCTGTTTTTT. Encoded protein: CASSDSAGDGTGELFF.

Remarks on this clonotype: This may arise from a read error, as a much more abundant clone is one base away. V and J are TRBV6-5 and TRBJ2-1; 9 bases map to TRBD2. Matching the DNA end better, TRBJ2-7 makes the J call doubtful. The CDR3 has 15 amino acids. Germline CDR1 reads MNHEY; CDR2 reads SVGAGI. The CDR3 here is CASSYRLAEHNEQYF. The CDR3 DNA reads as TGTGCCAGCAGTTACCGACTAGCGGAACACAATGAGCAGTACTTC.

This clonotype was recorded only once. The chain uses TRBV27 and TRBJ2-5; TRBD1 might be the D (5 bases). Germline V gene lookup returns CDR1 MNHEY and CDR2 SMNVEV (reference sequence). This CDR3 comprises 14 residues. V shed 6 bases and J shed 10 bases, with 21 bases lying between them. The CDR3 protein is CASSVGEGASIQYF. The CDR3 coding sequence is TGTGCCAGCAGCGTAGGGGAAGGGGCAAGCATCCAGTACTTC.

This clonotype was counted many times. The gene calls are TRBV7-8 and TRBJ1-1; 8 positions agree with TRBD1. V lost 5 bases and J lost 6; bases outside the gene matches: 5. Germline V lookup: CDR1 SGHVS, CDR2 FQNEAQ. CDR3 length: 13 residues. As DNA, the CDR3 is TGTGCCAGCAGCGGACAGGGATTCTCTGAAGCTTTCTTT. The encoded protein is CASSGQGFSEAFF.

Ten or more counts support this clonotype. V and J are TRBV6-5 and TRBJ1-1; D remains ambiguous. Per germline, CDR1 MNHEY and CDR2 SVGAGI. The CDR3 consists of 14 residues. The V gene lost 2 bases and the J gene lost 5 bases, with 12 bases spanning the gap. CDR3 region: CASSYTRERTEAFF. CDR3 sequence (DNA): TGTGCCAGCAGTTACACACGGGAAAGAACTGAAGCTTTCTTT.

This chain uses TRBV28 with TRBJ2-4, with a tentative D call TRBD1 (6 bases). This CDR3 is 13 amino acids long. Trimming cost V 5 bases and J 6 bases, with 11 bases left between them. From germline, CDR1 is MDHEN and CDR2 SYDVKM. Here the CDR3 DNA reads TGTGCCAGCAGTCCCGGGACAAGAAACATTCAGTACTTC. This codes for CASSPGTRNIQYF.

This clonotype was observed a handful of times. The chain recombines TRBV4-3 with TRBJ1-1, with D possibly being TRBD1 (6 bases). Trimming pared 0 bases from V and 5 bases from J, leaving 16 bases between. The CDR3 extends over 16 amino acids. The germline gives CDR1 LGHNA, CDR2 YSLEER. CDR3 loop: CASSQDLEGVKTEAFF. In nucleotides, the CDR3 is TGCGCCAGCAGCCAAGATCTCGAGGGGGTAAAAACTGAAGCTTTCTTT.

The chain uses TRBV9 and TRBJ2-3; 11 bases fit TRBD2. The CDR3 has 15 residues. V gave up 3 bases and J gave up 2 bases; unmatched junction bases: 2. Germline-derived CDR1 and CDR2 are SGDLS and YYNGEE. The CDR3 spells CASSGLAGLTDTQYF. CDR3 coding DNA: TGTGCCAGCAGCGGACTAGCGGGACTCACAGATACGCAGTATTTT.

The table lists this clonotype with many counts. The chain recombines TRBV11-2 with TRBJ1-1, with a possible D match to TRBD1 (6 bases). The CDR3 has 15 amino acids. Germline V gene sequence: CDR1 SGHAT, CDR2 FQNNGV. V dropped 10 bases and J dropped 3 bases, with 21 bases sitting between them. CDR3 amino acids: CATTVGAGIDTEAFF. CDR3 DNA sequence: TGTGCCACCACTGTGGGGGCGGGTATTGACACTGAAGCTTTCTTT.

This clonotype was observed a handful of times. The chain combines TRBV10-3 with TRBJ1-1; perhaps TRBD1 as D (6 bases). Germline V lookup: CDR1 ENHRY, CDR2 SYGVKD. V was shortened by 6 bases and J by 1 base, with 12 bases between the two germline ends. The CDR3 is 14 amino acids. The CDR3 sequence: CAISQGSANTEAFF. In DNA form, the CDR3 reads TGTGCCATCAGCCAGGGGTCGGCGAACACTGAAGCTTTCTTT.

This clonotype was observed once. This rearrangement joins TRBV5-5 to TRBJ2-1; 10 bases are a match to TRBD2. Germline assignment: CDR1 SGHKS and CDR2 YYEKEE (reference sequence). V shed 0 bases, J shed 9 bases, and the junction held 6 bases outside the gene matches. The CDR3 has 15 amino acids. The CDR3 is CASSLVLAGSVEQFF. In DNA form, the CDR3 reads TGTGCCAGCAGCTTGGTACTAGCGGGGAGCGTTGAGCAGTTCTTC.

This clonotype was counted at least ten times. This chain uses TRBV6-2 or TRBV6-3 with TRBJ2-3, with TRBD2 matching over 8 bases. Germline V gene sequence: CDR1 MNHEY, CDR2 SVGEGT. J gave up 0 bases and V 8 bases, and 7 bases lay outside the gene matches. There are 15 residues in the CDR3. For the CDR3, the DNA is TGTGCCAGCTCCGGGGGACTAGGGAGCACAGATACGCAGTATTTT. Translation gives CASSGGLGSTDTQYF.

This clonotype was seen only a few times. The chain carries TRBV11-2 and TRBJ1-3; the D gene is possibly TRBD1 (5 bases). V dropped 1 base and J dropped 4 bases, with 14 bases sitting between them. The CDR3 covers 16 residues. CDR1 is SGHAT, CDR2 FQNNGV, per germline. CDR3 in amino acids: CASSLVGQGAGNTIYF. The DNA of the CDR3 is TGTGCCAGCAGCTTAGTAGGGCAGGGTGCAGGAAACACCATATATTTT.

This clonotype has ten or more counts. A junction boundary mismatches the germline segment, possibly from a read error. J is TRBJ1-2 and V is TRBV5-1; D unclear. CDR1 is SGHRS and CDR2 is YFSETQ in the germline V gene. This CDR3 contains 16 residues. The CDR3 protein is CASRTSLGRNNYRYTF. The DNA for the CDR3 is TGCGCCAGCAGAACCTCCCTGGGGAGGAACAACTATCGCTACACCTTC.

This clonotype was counted ten times or more. This sequence joins TRBV20-1 and TRBJ2-7, with 7 bases identical to TRBD2. Germline values: CDR1 DFQATT, CDR2 SNEGSKA (reference sequence). V trimming: 1 base; J trimming: 4 bases; junction bases outside the gene matches: 7. The CDR3 is made up of 14 amino acids. CDR3: CSARGPSGGYEQYF. The CDR3 bases are TGCAGTGCTAGAGGCCCTAGCGGAGGTTACGAGCAGTACTTC.

This clonotype was seen at least ten times. This chain connects TRBV13 to TRBJ1-1, with a tentative D call TRBD1 (5 bases). This CDR3 contains 13 residues. Germline CDR1 PRHDT, CDR2 FYEKMQ (reference sequence). V was clipped by 3 bases and J by 6 bases, with 11 bases between them. The CDR3 reads CASSLGTYAEAFF. The CDR3 DNA is TGTGCCAGCAGCTTGGGGACCTATGCTGAAGCTTTCTTT. The full variable domain, completed using reference TRBV13 and TRBJ1-1, is AAGVIQSPRHLIKEKRETATLKCYPIPRHDTVYWYQQGPGQDPQFLISFYEKMQSDKGSIPDRFSAQQFSDYHSELNMSSLELGDSALYFCASSLGTYAEAFFGQGTRLTVV.

This clonotype was counted many times. This chain joins TRBV20-1 and TRBJ2-5; D is perhaps TRBD2 (5 bases). CDR1 is DFQATT and CDR2 is SNEGSKA in the germline V gene (reference sequence). V gave up 0 bases and J gave up 2 bases, with 13 bases separating them. The CDR3 runs to 15 residues. For the CDR3, the DNA is TGCAGTGCTAGAGATCTCTTAGCGCAACAAGAGACCCAGTACTTC. It yields the protein CSARDLLAQQETQYF.

This clonotype occurred many times. The chain uses TRBV24-1 and TRBJ2-3, with D uncertain. Germline CDR1 reads KGHDR; CDR2 reads SFDVKD. The CDR3 is 12 residues long. V gave up 1 base and J gave up 2 bases, with 0 bases separating them. The chain's CDR3 is CATSDFTDTQYF. The CDR3 DNA reads TGTGCCACCAGTGATTTCACAGATACGCAGTATTTT.

The V call is TRBV6-1, the J call TRBJ1-2; D possibly corresponds to TRBD1 (5 bases). Between the trimmed V and J ends, which lost 8 bases and 8 bases, there was a span of 12 bases. From germline, CDR1 is MNHNS and CDR2 SASEGT. The CDR3 is 11 residues long. Here the CDR3 DNA reads TGTGCCAGCGTAGGGGCCCTAGGCTACACCTTC. Protein product: CASVGALGYTF.